One sample yielded the 13 T cell receptor beta chains listed below, sequenced in a study of blood T cell repertoires in COVID-19. The table came from immunoSEQ multiplex PCR; TCRdb's copy has only in-frame clones and leaves some out. The data contain over 60,000 clones, 90% of them singletons. Source material: peripheral blood. The receptor set was obtained from a middle-aged man with acute or convalescent COVID-19.

This clone was picked up one time. The chain links TRBV24-1 to TRBJ2-3, with a weak D call TRBD2 (5 bases). Trimming cost V 2 bases and J 7 bases, with 9 bases left between them. This CDR3 has 13 residues. Germline V gives CDR1 KGHDR, CDR2 SFDVKD. This chain's CDR3 is CATSDSGLYTQYF. CDR3 coding DNA: TGTGCCACCAGTGATTCCGGACTTTATACGCAGTATTTT.

This chain uses TRBV3-1 (or the pseudogene TRBV3-2) with TRBJ2-7, with TRBD2 identical over 7 bases. The V gene end was trimmed by 4 bases and the J gene end by 2 bases; junction bases not matched to a gene: 5. This CDR3 has 14 residues. Germline V gene data show CDR1 as LGHDT and CDR2 as YNNKEL (reference sequence). This chain's CDR3 is CASSLASGPYEQYF. CDR3 nucleotide sequence: TGTGCCAGCAGCCTTGCTAGCGGCCCCTACGAGCAGTACTTC.

The CDR3 is CASSPSGQFYNEQFF. In DNA, the CDR3 is TGTGCCAGTAGTCCTAGCGGACAGTTCTACAATGAGCAGTTCTTC. V usage is TRBV19 and J usage is TRBJ2-1; a weak D match, TRBD2 (7 bases). Trimming shortened V by 5 bases and J by 3 bases, and 14 bases separated the two germline ends. CDR3 length: 15 residues. The germline V gene encodes CDR1 LNHDA and CDR2 SQIVND (reference sequence). The whole variable domain, remainder taken from reference TRBV19 and TRBJ2-1, is DGGITQSPKYLFRKEGQNVTLSCEQNLNHDAMYWYRQDPGQGLRLIYYSQIVNDFQKGDIAEGYSVSREKKESFPLTVTSAQKNPTAFYLCASSPSGQFYNEQFFGPGTRLTVL.

The chain combines TRBV5-1 with TRBJ2-7, with 8 positions matching TRBD2. This CDR3 spans 16 amino acids. Germline CDR1 reads SGHRS; CDR2 reads YFSETQ. V shed 0 bases, J shed 7 bases, and the junction held 12 bases outside the gene matches. The CDR3 reads CASSLGASGRGPEQYF. CDR3 DNA sequence: TGCGCCAGCAGCTTGGGGGCAAGCGGGAGAGGCCCGGAGCAGTACTTC.

This chain joins TRBV9 and TRBJ1-1, with TRBD1 as a possible D gene (6 bases). CDR1 and CDR2 from the germline V gene are SGDLS and YYNGEE. Trimming took off 4 bases at V and 5 bases at J, with 15 bases between the two ends. CDR3 size: 14 residues. The CDR3 sequence: CASSFGTPGTEAFF. For the CDR3, the DNA is TGTGCCAGCAGCTTTGGGACACCGGGTACTGAAGCTTTCTTT.

V usage is TRBV19 and J usage is TRBJ2-7; 15 nucleotides match TRBD2. The V segment lost 2 bases and the J segment 6 bases; nucleotides outside the gene matches: 8. The CDR3 contains 17 residues. Germline-derived CDR1 and CDR2 are LNHDA and SQIVND (reference sequence). The CDR3 DNA reads TGTGCCAGTAGTATAAGGGGACTAGCGGGAGGTTCCATCGAGCAGTACTTC. Translation: CASSIRGLAGGSIEQYF.

V gene TRBV7-9 combines with J gene TRBJ2-3; 16 bases are a match to TRBD2. The CDR3 consists of 16 residues. CDR1 is SEHNR, CDR2 FQNEAQ, per germline (reference sequence). V lost 4 bases to trimming and J lost 3 bases; unmatched junction nucleotides: 1. CDR3 loop: CASSSGLAGGTDTQYF. The DNA of the CDR3 is TGTGCCAGCAGCTCGGGACTAGCGGGAGGGACAGATACGCAGTATTTT.

This rearrangement joins TRBV6-1 to TRBJ2-7; 9 bases map to TRBD1. Germline trimming cut 4 bases from V and 3 bases from J; bases unmatched to any gene: 16. Per germline, CDR1 MNHNS and CDR2 SASEGT. This CDR3 spans 18 amino acids. The CDR3 reads CASSAGTGKRRADYEQYF. CDR3 coding DNA: TGTGCCAGCAGTGCCGGGACAGGGAAAAGGAGGGCTGACTACGAGCAGTACTTC.

CDR3 in amino acids: CASSRSPEETQYF. CDR3 DNA sequence: TGTGCCAGTAGTCGTTCACCAGAAGAGACCCAGTACTTC. This rearrangement joins TRBV19 to TRBJ2-5; D is unresolved. Trimming left V 5 bases short and J 3 bases short, with 10 bases between. Germline V gives CDR1 LNHDA, CDR2 SQIVND (reference sequence). The CDR3 totals 13 residues.

The chain is built from TRBV7-9 and TRBJ1-1, with 8 nucleotides matching TRBD1. Germline V gene sequence: CDR1 SEHNR, CDR2 FQNEAQ (reference sequence). With 1 base clipped from V and 4 bases from J, the junction kept 14 bases outside the gene matches. This CDR3 spans 18 amino acids. The CDR3 region is CASSLGAGGGPRSTEAFF. CDR3 DNA: TGTGCCAGCAGCTTAGGAGCAGGGGGCGGACCTCGGAGCACTGAAGCTTTCTTT.

This rearrangement joins TRBV2 to TRBJ2-5, with 8 positions matching TRBD1. Unmatched junction bases numbered 5, after V lost 4 bases and J lost 7 bases. Germline lookup yields CDR1 SNHLY and CDR2 FYNNEI. This CDR3 has 13 amino acids. CDR3 residues: CASSADRATTQYF. Here the CDR3 DNA reads TGTGCCAGCAGTGCGGACAGGGCGACGACCCAGTACTTC.

This clone was detected once. CDR3 amino acids: CASSLDGSSGNTIYF. The CDR3 DNA reads TGCGCCAGCAGCTTGGACGGGAGCTCTGGAAACACCATATATTTT. V is TRBV5-1 and J is TRBJ1-3; no clear D. Germline V lookup: CDR1 SGHRS, CDR2 YFSETQ. The CDR3 totals 15 residues. Trimming removed 0 bases at V and 0 bases at J, with 7 bases between. The full variable domain, rest sourced from reference TRBV5-1 and TRBJ1-3, is KAGVTQTPRYLIKTRGQQVTLSCSPISGHRSVSWYQQTPGQGLQFLFEYFSETQRNKGNFPGRFSGRQFSNSRSEMNVSTLELGDSALYLCASSLDGSSGNTIYFGEGSWLTVV.

This chain connects TRBV28 to TRBJ1-5, with 7 bases matching TRBD1. This CDR3 region has 15 residues. Germline CDR1 is MDHEN and CDR2 is SYDVKM. J was trimmed by 4 bases and V by 8 bases; bases with no gene match: 11. CDR3 residues: CASPPAGGANQPQHF. The CDR3 DNA sequence: TGTGCCAGCCCCCCTGCAGGGGGTGCAAATCAGCCCCAGCATTTT. Full variable domain (missing parts from reference TRBV28 and TRBJ1-5): DVKVTQSSRYLVKRTGEKVFLECVQDMDHENMFWYRQDPGLGLRLIYFSYDVKMKEKGDIPEGYSVSREKKERFSLILESASTNQTSMYLCASPPAGGANQPQHFGDGTRLSIL.